This passage covers 27 T cell receptor beta chains from one sample sequenced in a study of blood T cells in healthy people across ages. The use of a sample-barcoded 5' primer and a J-beta primer mix characterized a second PCR of about 7 to 12 cycles. TCRdb recomputed calls from the 5' RACE reads with MiXCR, one row per CDR3 protein. The sample has about 1.8 million distinct CDR3 sequences; around half are singletons. The sample comprised blood. The receptors stem from a woman aged 40 to 55 in good health.

The J gene is TRBJ2-2, the V gene TRBV2; TRBD1 matches at 7 bases. CDR1 and CDR2 from the germline V gene are SNHLY and FYNNEI. The junction had 7 bases not matched to a gene; V was cut back by 8 bases and J by 7 bases. The CDR3 length is 13 residues. Here the CDR3 DNA reads TGTGCCAGCCGGGACAGTAATGTCGGGGAGCTGTTTTTT. Encoded protein: CASRDSNVGELFF. Combining the CDR3 with reference TRBV2 and TRBJ2-2 gives the whole variable domain EPEVTQTPSHQVTQMGQEVILRCVPISNHLYFYWYRQILGQKVEFLVSFYNNEISEKSEIFDDQFSVERPDGSNFTLKIRSTKLEDSAMYFCASRDSNVGELFFGEGSRLTVL.

V gene TRBV7-2 combines with J gene TRBJ2-1; 7 bases align to TRBD2. The CDR3 covers 14 residues. With V trimmed by 5 bases and J by 7 bases, 8 bases remained unmatched. Germline CDR1 reads SGHTA; CDR2 reads FQGNSA. The CDR3 loop reads CASSNRRGVNEQFF. The CDR3 bases are TGTGCCAGCAGCAACCGCCGGGGGGTTAATGAGCAGTTCTTC.

The chain combines TRBV3-1 with TRBJ2-1; no firm D call. The J call may be wrong; the DNA end is better matched by TRBJ2-7. Germline CDR1 is LGHDT and CDR2 is YNNKEL (reference sequence). The CDR3 has 15 amino acids. The CDR3 sequence: CASSTPRSSYNEQYF. The CDR3 bases are TGTGCCAGCAGCACCCCTCGAAGCTCCTACAATGAGCAGTACTTC.

The J gene is TRBJ2-7, the V gene TRBV6-5, with TRBD2 identical over 7 bases. This CDR3 comprises 16 residues. V shed 1 base and J 0 bases; nucleotides not matched to a gene: 6. Germline CDR1 and CDR2: MNHEY and SVGAGI. The CDR3 bases are TGTGCCAGCAGTTACTTTCCGGGGGGTTCCTCCTACGAGCAGTACTTC. Amino acids: CASSYFPGGSSYEQYF.

This sequence joins TRBV5-4 and TRBJ2-5, with D unclear. With 3 bases removed from V and 10 bases from J, the gap between germline ends came to 10 bases. Germline V gives CDR1 SGHNT, CDR2 YYREEE (reference sequence). CDR3 length equals 11 residues. The CDR3 DNA sequence: TGTGCCAGCAGCTCCGGGTTCCTCCAGTACTTC. Translating gives CASSSGFLQYF.

Comment on this clonotype: At one end, the junction sequence differs from germline, possibly due to a read error. The chain combines TRBV9 with TRBJ2-3, with TRBD2 matching over 8 bases. The CDR3 runs 16 residues. Per germline, CDR1 SGDLS and CDR2 YYNGEE. CDR3 region: CAGSAEAGVTTDTQYF. CDR3 DNA sequence: TGTGCCGGCAGCGCCGAAGCGGGGGTTACTACAGATACGCAGTATTTT.

This clonotype has a handful of counts. The V gene is TRBV4-3, the J gene TRBJ2-1; no reliable D call. The CDR3 length is 14 residues. Germline V gene lookup returns CDR1 LGHNA and CDR2 YSLEER. Trimming removed 1 base at V and 9 bases at J, with 13 bases between. The CDR3 loop reads CASSQGKEWAEQFF. CDR3 DNA: TGCGCCAGCAGCCAAGGGAAGGAGTGGGCTGAGCAGTTCTTC.

The CDR3 nucleotides are TGTGCCAGCAGCGATGGTACGAGGGGCGATGATGGCTACACCTTC. Translation: CASSDGTRGDDGYTF. The V gene is TRBV9, the J gene TRBJ1-2, with D possibly being TRBD1 (5 bases). The CDR3 totals 15 residues. V dropped 3 bases and J dropped 6 bases, with 18 bases sitting between them. Germline V gene sequence: CDR1 SGDLS, CDR2 YYNGEE.

A single count supports this clonotype. The chain carries TRBV4-3 and TRBJ2-1; possibly TRBD2 for D (6 bases). Trimming took off 3 bases at V and 10 bases at J, with 16 bases between the two ends. The CDR3 has 14 amino acids. Looked up from germline, CDR1 is LGHNA and CDR2 is YSLEER. CDR3 nucleotides: TGCGCCAGCAGCCAGGAGGGATCCCTCGGGGAGCAGTTCTTC. This encodes CASSQEGSLGEQFF.

The chain has TRBV3-1 and TRBJ2-1; 9 bases are shared with TRBD2. Trimming at V came to 0 bases and at J to 5 bases, leaving 14 bases not matched to a gene. This CDR3 has 19 residues. Germline loops: CDR1 LGHDT, CDR2 YNNKEL (reference sequence). Written as DNA, the CDR3 is TGTGCCAGCAGCCAAGAGTCCCGGGGGGTGACTAGCGGTGACAATGAGCAGTTCTTC. This translates into CASSQESRGVTSGDNEQFF.

V is TRBV29-1 and J is TRBJ1-2; D not certain. The CDR3 loop spans 12 amino acids. V lost 4 bases and J lost 6, with 12 bases in between. CDR1 and CDR2 (germline): SQVTM, ANQGSEA. The CDR3 DNA reads TGCAGCGTTGCTGGTTTTTTAGATGGCTACACCTTC. It specifies CSVAGFLDGYTF.

This clonotype was observed at least ten times. This rearrangement joins TRBV29-1 to TRBJ2-3, with TRBD1 matching over 7 bases. The CDR3 totals 14 residues. From germline, CDR1 is SQVTM and CDR2 ANQGSEA. V lost 4 bases to trimming and J lost 1 base; unmatched junction nucleotides: 5. The CDR3 loop reads CSVGGTVRTDTQYF. Here the CDR3 DNA reads TGCAGCGTTGGAGGGACAGTCCGCACAGATACGCAGTATTTT.

This clonotype has only a few counts. The CDR3: CASSVEGFYEQYF. CDR3 DNA sequence: TGTGCCAGCAGCGTAGAAGGCTTCTACGAGCAGTACTTC. The chain is built from TRBV7-2 and TRBJ2-7; D uncertain. This CDR3 has 13 amino acids. Trimming stripped 5 bases from V and 3 bases from J, with 11 bases between. CDR1 SGHTA and CDR2 FQGNSA come from the germline V gene.

This chain uses TRBV6-5 with TRBJ1-6; D is unclear. Trimming removed 6 bases from V and 10 bases from J, with 16 bases in between. Per the germline V gene, CDR1 is MNHEY and CDR2 is SVGAGI. CDR3 length: 14 amino acids. The CDR3 sequence: CASREYREKSPLHF. CDR3 nucleotides: TGTGCCAGCAGGGAATACCGGGAGAAATCACCCCTCCACTTT.

A few counts support this clonotype. The V call is TRBV4-2, the J call TRBJ2-1; TRBD2 aligns across 9 bases. Germline loops: CDR1 LGHNA, CDR2 YNFKEQ. J was trimmed by 0 bases and V by 11 bases; bases with no gene match: 5. This CDR3 has 14 amino acids. CDR3 protein: CASERGDSYNEQFF. Written as DNA, the CDR3 is TGTGCCTCAGAGCGGGGGGACTCCTACAATGAGCAGTTCTTC.

The V and J genes are TRBV7-9 and TRBJ1-1, with D maybe TRBD1 (5 bases). Between the trimmed V and J ends, which lost 5 bases and 0 bases, there was a span of 13 bases. The V gene's germline CDR1 is SEHNR and CDR2 FQNEAQ (reference sequence). CDR3 length equals 15 residues. The CDR3 reads CASSVSGLMNTEAFF. The DNA of the CDR3 is TGTGCCAGCAGCGTATCGGGACTCATGAACACTGAAGCTTTCTTT.

J is TRBJ2-1 and V is TRBV20-1; 12 bases match TRBD2. Germline CDR1 reads DFQATT; CDR2 reads SNEGSKA (reference sequence). After removal of 3 bases from V and 4 bases from J, the junction contained 4 bases not matched to a gene. The CDR3 has 15 amino acids. For the CDR3, the DNA is TGCAGTGCTAGGCCTAGCGGGGGGGCGTACAATGAGCAGTTCTTC. Its protein is CSARPSGGAYNEQFF.

A few counts support this clonotype. The V call is TRBV5-1, the J call TRBJ2-7, with 8 nucleotides matching TRBD1. V trimming: 4 bases; J trimming: 1 base; junction bases outside the gene matches: 10. The CDR3 runs 16 residues. The germline CDR1 and CDR2 sequences are SGHRS and YFSETQ. CDR3 residues: CASSTGQGFTSYEQYF. In nucleotides, the CDR3 is TGCGCCAGCAGCACCGGACAGGGTTTTACGTCCTACGAGCAGTACTTC.

V gene TRBV4-2 combines with J gene TRBJ2-3; D call uncertain. The CDR3 runs 17 residues. V lost 0 bases, J lost 0 bases, and 13 bases lay in between. CDR1 and CDR2 (germline): LGHNA, YNFKEQ. DNA for the CDR3: TGTGCCAGCAGCCAAGACCCTGTTATCCAAAGCACAGATACGCAGTATTTT. Translating it yields CASSQDPVIQSTDTQYF.

V gene TRBV7-9 combines with J gene TRBJ2-5, with TRBD2 matching 7 bases. CDR3 length equals 12 residues. Germline V gives CDR1 SEHNR, CDR2 FQNEAQ (reference sequence). J was trimmed by 11 bases and V by 5 bases; bases with no gene match: 8. The CDR3 sequence is CASSPAGREQYF. CDR3 DNA sequence: TGTGCCAGCAGCCCTGCGGGGAGGGAGCAGTACTTC.

This clonotype was observed a few times. The rearrangement joins TRBV11-2 to TRBJ2-3; perhaps TRBD2 as D (6 bases). V was cut by 0 bases and J by 1 base, with 29 bases left in between. Germline assignment: CDR1 SGHAT and CDR2 FQNNGV. The CDR3 is 22 amino acids. The CDR3 protein is CASSLELPNAGTSMFGTDTQYF. The CDR3 nucleotides read TGTGCCAGCAGCTTAGAACTCCCGAATGCCGGGACTTCCATGTTTGGCACAGATACGCAGTATTTT.

The chain joins TRBV2 to TRBJ2-5; 9 bases are a match to TRBD2. The CDR3 consists of 13 residues. In germline, CDR1 is SNHLY, CDR2 FYNNEI. Trimming at V came to 11 bases and at J to 4 bases, leaving 8 bases not matched to a gene. The CDR3 bases are TGTGCCGGACAACGGACTAGCGTAGAGACCCAGTACTTC. It encodes CAGQRTSVETQYF.

Details on this clonotype: At one end the junction does not follow the germline gene, possibly because of a read error. The chain recombines TRBV5-1 with TRBJ2-3; D unresolved. The germline gives CDR1 SGHRS, CDR2 YFSETQ. The CDR3 has 12 residues. CDR3 sequence: CVSSLGTDTQYF. CDR3 coding DNA: TGCGTCAGCAGCTTAGGCACAGATACGCAGTATTTT.

There are a few counts of this clonotype. The chain couples TRBV6-2 or TRBV6-3 to TRBJ2-4; TRBD1 matches at 9 bases. Germline CDR1 reads MNHEY; CDR2 reads SVGEGT. The CDR3 has 12 residues. V dropped 5 bases and J dropped 7; count of bases not matched to a gene: 0. DNA for the CDR3: TGTGCCAGCAGTGACAGGGGGAACATTCAGTACTTC. This sequence encodes CASSDRGNIQYF.

The chain recombines TRBV7-2 with TRBJ2-3, with 11 bases that match TRBD1. Germline CDR1 is SGHTA and CDR2 is FQGNSA. The CDR3 has 16 amino acids. Trimming cost V 5 bases and J 7 bases; bases outside gene matches: 11. The CDR3 region has the DNA TGTGCCAGCAGCCACCAGGGGACAGGGGGTCGTCATACGCAGTATTTT. Protein sequence: CASSHQGTGGRHTQYF.

This chain links TRBV4-2 with TRBJ2-2; 7 positions match TRBD2. Trimming at V came to 5 bases and at J to 7 bases, leaving 10 bases not matched to a gene. Looked up from germline, CDR1 is LGHNA and CDR2 is YNFKEQ. The CDR3 consists of 15 residues. The CDR3 spells CASSEAGTRDGELFF. In DNA form, the CDR3 reads TGTGCCAGCAGCGAAGCGGGGACTCGGGACGGGGAGCTGTTTTTT.

In this sample, this clonotype turned up a few times. The rearrangement uses TRBV6-5 and TRBJ1-2, with 7 positions matching TRBD1. This CDR3 has 17 amino acids. Germline CDR1 reads MNHEY; CDR2 reads SVGAGI. V dropped 4 bases and J dropped 5; count of bases not matched to a gene: 16. Here the CDR3 reads CASSSRQGQYDRYGYTF. The CDR3 DNA is TGTGCCAGCAGTTCAAGACAGGGACAATACGATAGATATGGCTACACCTTC.